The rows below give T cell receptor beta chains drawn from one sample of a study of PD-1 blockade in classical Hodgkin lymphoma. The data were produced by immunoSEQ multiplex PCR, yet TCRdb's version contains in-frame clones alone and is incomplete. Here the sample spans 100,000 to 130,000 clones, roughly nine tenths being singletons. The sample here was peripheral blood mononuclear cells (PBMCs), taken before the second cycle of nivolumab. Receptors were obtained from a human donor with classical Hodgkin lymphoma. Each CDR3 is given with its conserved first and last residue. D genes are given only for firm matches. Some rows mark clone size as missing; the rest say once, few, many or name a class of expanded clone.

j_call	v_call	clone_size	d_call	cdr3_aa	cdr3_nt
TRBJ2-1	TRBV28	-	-	CASSLWDTEQFF	TGTGCCAGCAGTTTATGGGATACTGAGCAGTTCTTC
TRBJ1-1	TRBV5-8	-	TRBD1	CASSPPNRGTEAFF	TGTGCCAGCAGCCCCCCGAACAGGGGCACTGAAGCTTTCTTT
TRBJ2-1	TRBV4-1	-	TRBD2	CASSQELAGGYNEQFF	TGCGCCAGCAGCCAAGAGCTAGCGGGAGGGTACAATGAGCAGTTCTTC
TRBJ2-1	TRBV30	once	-	CAWSLLSPGEQFF	TGTGCCTGGAGTCTGCTTTCGCCGGGTGAGCAGTTCTTC
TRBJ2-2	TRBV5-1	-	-	CASSLAGNTGELFF	TGCGCCAGCAGCTTGGCCGGGAACACCGGGGAGCTGTTTTTT
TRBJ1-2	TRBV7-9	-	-	CASSLVGGGNYGYTF	TGTGCCAGCAGCTTAGTGGGGGGAGGGAACTATGGCTACACCTTC
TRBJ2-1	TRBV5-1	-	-	CASSLEDDEQFF	TGCGCCAGCAGCTTGGAAGATGATGAGCAGTTCTTC
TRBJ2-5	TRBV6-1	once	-	CASSEFGGREETQYF	TGTGCCAGCAGTGAATTTGGGGGGCGGGAAGAGACCCAGTACTTC
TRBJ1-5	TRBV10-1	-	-	CASGNSGQPQHF	TGCGCCAGCGGGAATTCGGGTCAGCCCCAGCATTTT
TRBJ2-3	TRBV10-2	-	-	CASSMTDTQYF	TGCGCCAGCAGCATGACAGATACGCAGTATTTT
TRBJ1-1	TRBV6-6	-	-	CASSPHPWAENTEAFF	TGTGCCAGCAGTCCCCACCCGTGGGCAGAGAACACTGAAGCTTTCTTT
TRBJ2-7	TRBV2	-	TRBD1	CASSDRQGYEQYF	TGTGCCAGCAGTGACCGACAGGGTTACGAGCAGTACTTC
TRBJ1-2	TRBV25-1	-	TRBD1	CASSVGQASIYGYTF	TGTGCCAGCAGTGTCGGACAGGCCTCGATATATGGCTACACCTTC
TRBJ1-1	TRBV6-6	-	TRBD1	CASSSRDRRNTEAFF	TGTGCCAGCAGTTCTCGGGACAGGAGGAACACTGAAGCTTTCTTT
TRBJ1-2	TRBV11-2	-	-	CASTGGGQFYGYTF	TGTGCCAGCACCGGAGGCGGACAGTTCTATGGCTACACCTTC
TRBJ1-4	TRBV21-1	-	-	CASSKGGATNEKLFF	TGTGCCAGCAGCAAAGGGGGGGCAACTAATGAAAAACTGTTTTTT
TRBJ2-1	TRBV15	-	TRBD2	CATGKYSGREDNEQFF	TGTGCCACAGGAAAATATAGCGGGAGGGAGGACAATGAGCAGTTCTTC
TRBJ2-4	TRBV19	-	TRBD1	CASSIDPTGQVFYF	TGTGCCAGTAGTATAGATCCAACGGGACAGGTTTTCTACTTC
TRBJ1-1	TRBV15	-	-	CATSRGGQTNTEAFF	TGTGCCACCAGCAGAGGCGGACAGACGAACACTGAAGCTTTCTTT
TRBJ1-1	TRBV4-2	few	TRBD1	CASSRGGQGGTEAFF	TGTGCCAGCAGCCGGGGCGGACAGGGAGGCACTGAAGCTTTCTTT
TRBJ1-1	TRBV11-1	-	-	CASSFERMGNTEAFF	TGTGCCAGCAGCTTTGAGAGAATGGGGAACACTGAAGCTTTCTTT
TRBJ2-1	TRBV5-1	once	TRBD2	CASTAGGSVYNEQFF	TGCGCCAGCACGGCGGGGGGTTCGGTCTACAATGAGCAGTTCTTC
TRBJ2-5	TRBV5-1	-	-	CASSLVFQQETQYF	TGCGCCAGCAGCTTGGTGTTCCAACAAGAGACCCAGTACTTC
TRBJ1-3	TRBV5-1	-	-	CASSLGSTSGNTIYF	TGCGCCAGCAGCTTGGGTTCGACCTCTGGAAACACCATATATTTT
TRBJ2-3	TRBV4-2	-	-	CASSQDLVTNTDTQYF	TGTGCCAGCAGCCAAGATCTGGTGACAAACACAGATACGCAGTATTTT
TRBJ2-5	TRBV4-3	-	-	CASSRPRSVLETQYF	TGCGCCAGCAGCCGACCCCGCAGCGTGTTAGAGACCCAGTACTTC
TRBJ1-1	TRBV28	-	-	CASSSRRLAFF	TGTGCCAGCAGTTCCCGGCGATTAGCTTTCTTT
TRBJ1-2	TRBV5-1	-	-	CASSLALGADNGYTF	TGCGCCAGCAGCTTGGCGTTGGGGGCCGATAATGGCTACACCTTC
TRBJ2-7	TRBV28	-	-	CASSWPGYSYEQYF	TGTGCCAGCAGTTGGCCCGGGTACAGTTACGAGCAGTACTTC
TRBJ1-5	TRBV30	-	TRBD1	CAWSVLGQGNQPQHF	TGTGCCTGGAGTGTACTGGGACAGGGAAATCAGCCCCAGCATTTT
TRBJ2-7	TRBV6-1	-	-	CASKEQMNYEQYF	TGTGCCAGCAAAGAACAGATGAACTACGAGCAGTACTTC
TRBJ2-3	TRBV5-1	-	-	CASSRSADTQYF	TGCGCCAGCAGCCGGTCCGCAGATACGCAGTATTTT
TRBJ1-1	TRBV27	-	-	CASSLAAGNTEAFF	TGTGCCAGCAGTTTAGCTGCCGGGAACACTGAAGCTTTCTTT
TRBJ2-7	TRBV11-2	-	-	CASSLLPGQSYEQYF	TGTGCCAGCAGCTTATTACCAGGACAGTCCTACGAGCAGTACTTC
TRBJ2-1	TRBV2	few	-	CASSEAPSRNWLSSYNEQFF	TGTGCCAGCAGTGAAGCTCCCTCCCGTAACTGGTTGAGCTCCTACAATGAGCAGTTCTTC
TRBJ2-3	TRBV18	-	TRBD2	CASSATGLAGITDTQYF	TGTGCCAGCTCAGCCACGGGACTAGCGGGAATCACAGATACGCAGTATTTT
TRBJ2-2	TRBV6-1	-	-	CASSEVTRPTGELFF	TGTGCCAGCAGTGAAGTGACCCGACCAACCGGGGAGCTGTTTTTT
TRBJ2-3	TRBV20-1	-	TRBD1	CSARDGTGTYF	TGCAGTGCTAGAGACGGGACAGGGACGTATTTT
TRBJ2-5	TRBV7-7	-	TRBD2	CASSVIAGMGETQYF	TGTGCTAGCAGCGTTATAGCGGGAATGGGAGAGACCCAGTACTTC
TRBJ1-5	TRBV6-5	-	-	CASSTINQPQHF	TGTGCCAGCAGCACAATTAATCAGCCCCAGCATTTT
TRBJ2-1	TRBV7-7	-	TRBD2	CASSIGTSGKDEQFF	TGTGCCAGCAGCATCGGGACTAGCGGGAAGGATGAGCAGTTCTTC
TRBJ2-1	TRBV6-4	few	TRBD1	CASRDRAYNEQFF	TGTGCCAGCCGGGACAGGGCCTACAATGAGCAGTTCTTC
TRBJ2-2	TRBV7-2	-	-	CASRPGGNTGELFF	TGTGCCAGCAGACCCGGGGGGAACACCGGGGAGCTGTTTTTT
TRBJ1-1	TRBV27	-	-	CASSLYRNTEAFF	TGTGCCAGCAGTTTATACCGAAACACTGAAGCTTTCTTT
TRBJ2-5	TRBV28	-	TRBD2	CASSRLAGGREKTQYF	TGTGCCAGCAGTCGACTAGCGGGAGGGCGGGAAAAGACCCAGTACTTC
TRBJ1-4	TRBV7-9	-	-	CASSFWARNEKLFF	TGTGCCAGCAGCTTTTGGGCCAGGAATGAAAAACTGTTTTTT
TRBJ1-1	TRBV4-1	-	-	CASSQTDMNTEAFF	TGCGCCAGCAGCCAGACGGATATGAACACTGAAGCTTTCTTT
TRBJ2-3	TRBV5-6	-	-	CASIPPHSQTLDTQYF	TGTGCCAGCATCCCTCCCCACAGCCAAACCTTAGATACGCAGTATTTT
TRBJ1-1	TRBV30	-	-	CAWSKTALGVPEAFF	TGTGCCTGGAGTAAGACAGCTTTGGGCGTCCCTGAAGCTTTCTTT
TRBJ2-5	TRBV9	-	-	CASTRVGQETQYF	TGTGCCAGCACAAGGGTTGGACAAGAGACCCAGTACTTC
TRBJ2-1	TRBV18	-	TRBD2	CASSRGASGIIFYEQFF	TGTGCCAGCTCACGGGGTGCAAGCGGGATTATTTTTTATGAGCAGTTCTTC
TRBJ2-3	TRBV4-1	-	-	CASRVTGDRSGSLADTQYF	TGCGCCAGTAGAGTAACAGGGGACAGGAGCGGGAGTCTCGCAGATACGCAGTATTTT
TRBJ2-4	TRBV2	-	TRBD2	CASSAGASGIIQYF	TGTGCCAGCAGTGCAGGAGCTAGCGGGATAATTCAGTACTTC
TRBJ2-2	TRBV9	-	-	CASSPAGHMAGELFF	TGTGCCAGCAGCCCAGCGGGTCACATGGCCGGGGAGCTGTTTTTT
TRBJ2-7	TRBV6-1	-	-	CASSMGTDPSYEQYF	TGTGCCAGCAGCATGGGGACGGATCCTTCCTACGAGCAGTACTTC
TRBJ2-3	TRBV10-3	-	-	CAISVGGASTDTQYF	TGTGCCATCAGTGTCGGCGGGGCTAGCACAGATACGCAGTATTTT
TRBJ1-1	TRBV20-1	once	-	CSARYRTEAFF	TGCAGTGCTAGGTACAGGACTGAAGCTTTCTTT
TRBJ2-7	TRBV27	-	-	CASSLSTPYEQYF	TGTGCCAGCAGTTTATCCACCCCCTACGAGCAGTACTTC
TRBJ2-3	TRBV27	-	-	CASSFFGDTQYF	TGTGCCAGCAGTTTTTTCGGAGATACGCAGTATTTT
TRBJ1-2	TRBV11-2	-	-	CASSSQPGLRGGYTF	TGTGCCAGCAGCTCCCAACCGGGACTCAGGGGTGGCTACACCTTC